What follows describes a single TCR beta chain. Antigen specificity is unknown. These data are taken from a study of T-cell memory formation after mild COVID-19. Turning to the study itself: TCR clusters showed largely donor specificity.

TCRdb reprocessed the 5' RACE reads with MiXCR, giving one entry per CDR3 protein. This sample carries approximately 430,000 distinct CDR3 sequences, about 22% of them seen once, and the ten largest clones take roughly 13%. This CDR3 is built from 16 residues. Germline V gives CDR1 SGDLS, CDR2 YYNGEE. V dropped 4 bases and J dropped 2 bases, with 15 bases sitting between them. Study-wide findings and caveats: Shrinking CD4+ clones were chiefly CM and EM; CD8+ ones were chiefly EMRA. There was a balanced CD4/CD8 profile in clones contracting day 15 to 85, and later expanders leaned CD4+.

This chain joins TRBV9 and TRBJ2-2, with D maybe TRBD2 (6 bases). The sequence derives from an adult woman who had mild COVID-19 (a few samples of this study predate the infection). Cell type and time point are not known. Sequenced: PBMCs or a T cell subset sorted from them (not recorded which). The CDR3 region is CASSITGTPNTGELFF. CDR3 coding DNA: TGTGCCAGCAGCATCACCGGGACTCCCAACACCGGGGAGCTGTTTTTT.